Listed below are T cell receptor beta chains from one sample, sequenced in a study of T cells after yellow fever vaccination. From the 5' RACE reads, TCRdb called clonotypes with MiXCR, one entry per CDR3 protein. The table records roughly 240,000 distinct CDR3 sequences, around 6.7% of them present only once. The source material was CD4+ T cells sorted from PBMCs, sampled on the day of the yellow fever booster vaccination. The receptors come from a man aged 30 to 39 who received the YFV17D yellow fever vaccine. CDR3s include the opening cysteine and the closing phenylalanine or tryptophan. Each record gives: J gene, V gene, clone size, D gene, CDR3 DNA, CDR3 protein. D genes are given only for firm matches. Expanded clones get a size class; other rows say once, few or many, or leave the size out.

j_gene: TRBJ2-7; v_gene: TRBV7-2; abundance: few; d_gene: .; CDR3nt: TGTGCCAGCAGCTTCCGCGGAGCGGCCTACGAGCAGTACTTC; CDR3aa: CASSFRGAAYEQYF
j_gene: TRBJ2-7; v_gene: TRBV18; abundance: few; d_gene: .; CDR3nt: TGTGCCAGCTCACCACGGACGACCTACCTGTACGAGCAGTACTTC; CDR3aa: CASSPRTTYLYEQYF
j_gene: TRBJ2-7; v_gene: TRBV12-3/TRBV12-4; abundance: few; d_gene: .; CDR3nt: TGTGCCAGCAGTAGGGACCGGAAGGACGAGCAGTACTTC; CDR3aa: CASSRDRKDEQYF
j_gene: TRBJ2-5; v_gene: TRBV5-1; abundance: few; d_gene: .; CDR3nt: TGCGCCAGCAGCTTGGCCATGCAGCGTGAAGAGACCCAGTACTTC; CDR3aa: CASSLAMQREETQYF
j_gene: TRBJ2-7; v_gene: TRBV5-1; abundance: .; d_gene: TRBD2; CDR3nt: TGCGCCAGCAGCTTGACTAGCGGGATCTACGAGCAGTACTTC; CDR3aa: CASSLTSGIYEQYF
j_gene: TRBJ2-7; v_gene: TRBV14; abundance: few; d_gene: .; CDR3nt: TGTGCCAGCAGCCGGCAGGGGGGGCAGGCCTACGAGCAGTACTTC; CDR3aa: CASSRQGGQAYEQYF
j_gene: TRBJ2-5; v_gene: TRBV7-2; abundance: many; d_gene: .; CDR3nt: TGTGCCAGCAGCTTATCGGAGACCCAGTACTTC; CDR3aa: CASSLSETQYF
j_gene: TRBJ2-4; v_gene: TRBV29-1; abundance: many; d_gene: .; CDR3nt: TGCAGCGGGACAACGGCCCTCAAAAACATTCAGTACTTC; CDR3aa: CSGTTALKNIQYF
j_gene: TRBJ2-1; v_gene: TRBV5-1; abundance: .; d_gene: TRBD2; CDR3nt: TGCGCCAGCAGCTTGGCTCGGCGGGAGGACAATGAGCAGTTCTTC; CDR3aa: CASSLARREDNEQFF
j_gene: TRBJ2-1; v_gene: TRBV19; abundance: few; d_gene: .; CDR3nt: TGTGCCACCACCTCGCAAGTATCCTACAATGAGCAGTTCTTC; CDR3aa: CATTSQVSYNEQFF
j_gene: TRBJ2-6; v_gene: TRBV6-5; abundance: .; d_gene: .; CDR3nt: TGTGCCAGCAGTTACGACAACTCTGGGGCCAACGTCCTGACTTTC; CDR3aa: CASSYDNSGANVLTF
j_gene: TRBJ1-2; v_gene: TRBV5-1; abundance: many; d_gene: .; CDR3nt: TGCGCCAGCAGCTTCGGACGGGACTATGGCTACACCTTC; CDR3aa: CASSFGRDYGYTF
j_gene: TRBJ1-3; v_gene: TRBV12-3/TRBV12-4; abundance: many; d_gene: .; CDR3nt: TGTGCCAGCAGTCCACAATTCGGCACTGGAAACACCATATATTTT; CDR3aa: CASSPQFGTGNTIYF
j_gene: TRBJ2-2; v_gene: TRBV30; abundance: .; d_gene: .; CDR3nt: TGTGCCTGGAGGGGCACCGCGAACACCGGGGAGCTGTTTTTT; CDR3aa: CAWRGTANTGELFF
j_gene: TRBJ2-7; v_gene: TRBV5-4; abundance: many; d_gene: TRBD1; CDR3nt: TGTGCCAGCAGCGGGACAGGATACTACGAGCAGTACTTC; CDR3aa: CASSGTGYYEQYF
j_gene: TRBJ1-4; v_gene: TRBV20-1; abundance: few; d_gene: .; CDR3nt: TGCAGTGCTAGAGTCTCGGGACCAGTGGGGTACGGGGAAAAACTGTTTTTT; CDR3aa: CSARVSGPVGYGEKLFF
j_gene: TRBJ1-2; v_gene: TRBV11-2; abundance: .; d_gene: .; CDR3nt: TGTGCCAGCAGCTTAGAAGCATCCGGGAGCTACACCTTC; CDR3aa: CASSLEASGSYTF
j_gene: TRBJ2-6; v_gene: TRBV11-2; abundance: .; d_gene: TRBD1; CDR3nt: TGTGCCAGCAGCTTAGGGGGGACAGGGGTCCCTGGGGCCAACGTCCTGACTTTC; CDR3aa: CASSLGGTGVPGANVLTF
j_gene: TRBJ2-1; v_gene: TRBV28; abundance: few; d_gene: .; CDR3nt: TGTGCTACCGGAGAGGTTGGATACAATGAGCAGTTCTTC; CDR3aa: CATGEVGYNEQFF
j_gene: TRBJ2-7; v_gene: TRBV5-5; abundance: many; d_gene: TRBD1; CDR3nt: TGTGCCAGCAGCTCTTGGACAGGGTCAAGAGAGCAGTACTTC; CDR3aa: CASSSWTGSREQYF
j_gene: TRBJ2-5; v_gene: TRBV29-1; abundance: many; d_gene: TRBD1; CDR3nt: TGCAGCGTTTCAGGGGGCGCTGAGACCCAGTACTTC; CDR3aa: CSVSGGAETQYF
j_gene: TRBJ2-1; v_gene: TRBV10-2; abundance: many; d_gene: TRBD2; CDR3nt: TGCGCCAGCGGACGCACTAGCGGGAGTATCGATGAGCAGTTCTTC; CDR3aa: CASGRTSGSIDEQFF
j_gene: TRBJ1-5; v_gene: TRBV7-2; abundance: many; d_gene: .; CDR3nt: TGTGCCAGCAGCTTAGGGGGAGAACAGCCCCAGCATTTT; CDR3aa: CASSLGGEQPQHF